This is a list of T cell receptor beta chains from one sample in a study of response to subunit inactivated influenza vaccine. TCRdb itself ran the RT-PCR reads through MiXCR, one entry per CDR3 protein. The top ten clones hold 1.9% of a sample with hundreds of thousands of distinct CDR3 sequences, 25% of them seen once. The sequences come from CD4+ T cells sorted from PBMCs, collected more than 4 days after vaccination. The receptors come from a man aged 45-60 years who received an inactivated influenza vaccine. CDR3s include the opening cysteine and the closing phenylalanine or tryptophan.

j_call,v_call,cdr3_aa
TRBJ2-7,TRBV20-1,CSARGQGYRTYEQYF
TRBJ2-7,TRBV4-2,CASSQSHNYEQYF
TRBJ1-6,TRBV7-2,CASSLGTERPLHF
TRBJ1-5,TRBV7-2,CASSERGGNQPQHF
TRBJ2-3,TRBV19,CASRSGRLTDTQYF
TRBJ2-7,TRBV20-1,CSASRTTGVRYEQYF
TRBJ2-1,TRBV2,CASSGGTGNGGYYNEQFF
TRBJ2-2,TRBV27,CASSAGTRPGELFF
TRBJ2-5,TRBV18,CASSPPAGTGARETQYF
TRBJ2-3,TRBV7-8,CASSMTRATDTQYF
TRBJ2-7,TRBV20-1,CSARRRIYEQYF
TRBJ2-5,TRBV12-3/TRBV12-4,CASSLLAGGRVETQYF
TRBJ2-6,TRBV5-1,CASSSDRTSSGANVLTF
TRBJ2-7,TRBV7-9,CASSPDGQGGYEQYF
TRBJ2-3,TRBV20-1,CSAIHLQGGGRSDTQYF
TRBJ2-5,TRBV20-1,CSAITELAGETQYF
TRBJ2-5,TRBV3-1,CASSRTSGIFQETQYF
TRBJ2-3,TRBV7-8,CASKVGGLGGTDTQYF
TRBJ1-2,TRBV6-2/TRBV6-3,CASSYLIANYGYTF
TRBJ2-1,TRBV7-8,CASSSQLAGGSYNEQFF
TRBJ2-4,TRBV12-3/TRBV12-4,CASSAGQGISIQYF
TRBJ2-5,TRBV20-1,CSASPNLGGPTQYF
TRBJ2-3,TRBV7-2,CASSVGGKRYF
TRBJ2-6,TRBV20-1,CSASRGSGANVLTF
TRBJ1-1,TRBV15,CATSRAHRGTEAFF
TRBJ2-1,TRBV20-1,CSAPPGLDRSEQFF
TRBJ1-5,TRBV2,CASSEGAGYQPQHF
TRBJ1-2,TRBV7-2,CASSPTRTGTGYTF
TRBJ2-1,TRBV6-5,CASSSRSGSYNEQFF
TRBJ2-3,TRBV14,CASSHQQILTDTQYF
TRBJ1-6,TRBV5-5,CASSSGQALNSPLHF
TRBJ1-1,TRBV12-3/TRBV12-4,CASSRKPYTEAFF
TRBJ1-5,TRBV4-2,CASSQRTGSQPQHF
TRBJ2-5,TRBV20-1,CSAIAGNQETQYF
TRBJ2-1,TRBV20-1,CSARTPGRTTHEQFF